The 23 T cell receptor beta chains in this list originate from one sample, sequenced in a study of CD8 T cells in Susac syndrome. Random hexamers served to reverse transcribe roughly 0.45 to 1 ug RNA. MiXCR, run by TCRdb on the immunoSEQ multiplex PCR reads, gives a single entry per CDR3 protein. The sample has over 100,000 distinct CDR3 sequences; over 90% are singletons. Sequenced input: CD4+ T cells from PBMCs. These receptors were taken from a human donor in good health.

The table lists this clonotype with a count of one. This rearrangement joins TRBV9 to TRBJ1-2; D unclear. Trimming cost V 3 bases and J 3 bases, with 18 bases left between them. CDR1 is SGDLS and CDR2 is YYNGEE in the germline V gene. The CDR3 is 16 residues long. The DNA of the CDR3 is TGTGCCAGCAGCGATACGATAGGGAATTCGGACTATGGCTACACCTTC. This sequence encodes CASSDTIGNSDYGYTF.

Only one count was recorded for this clonotype. The chain is built from TRBV3-1 and TRBJ2-7; tentative D call: TRBD2 (6 bases). Trimming left V 0 bases short and J 2 bases short, with 17 bases between. CDR1 and CDR2 (germline): LGHDT, YNNKEL (reference sequence). This CDR3 has 17 amino acids. The CDR3 bases are TGTGCCAGCAGCCAAGATCTCGGAACTAGCCCTACCTACGAGCAGTACTTC. Its translation: CASSQDLGTSPTYEQYF.

The V gene is TRBV19, the J gene TRBJ2-2, with 8 bases lining up with TRBD1. The germline V gene has CDR1 LNHDA and CDR2 SQIVND (reference sequence). Trimming cost V 10 bases and J 0 bases; bases outside gene matches: 4. The CDR3 is 14 residues long. CDR3 coding DNA: TGTGCCACGCGGGACAGGACGAACACCGGGGAGCTGTTTTTT. Its translation is CATRDRTNTGELFF.

This sequence joins TRBV27 and TRBJ2-7; 11 nucleotides align to TRBD2. J gave up 3 bases and V 2 bases, and 6 bases lay outside the gene matches. Germline V gene data show CDR1 as MNHEY and CDR2 as SMNVEV (reference sequence). CDR3 size: 16 residues. This CDR3 is CASSLKTSGTLYEQYF. The CDR3 region has the DNA TGTGCCAGCAGTTTAAAGACTAGCGGGACTCTCTACGAGCAGTACTTC.

The V gene is TRBV6-2 or TRBV6-3, the J gene TRBJ1-5, with D possibly being TRBD1 (5 bases). The CDR3 totals 15 residues. Trimming pared 4 bases from V and 2 bases from J, leaving 12 bases between. CDR1 and CDR2 (germline): MNHEY, SVGEGT. CDR3 sequence: CASSLLDRGNQPQHF. As DNA, the CDR3 is TGTGCCAGCAGTTTACTCGACAGAGGCAATCAGCCCCAGCATTTT.

V gene TRBV2 combines with J gene TRBJ1-1; no clear D gene. The CDR3 totals 13 residues. Trimming stripped 8 bases from V and 1 base from J, with 11 bases between. Germline CDR1 SNHLY, CDR2 FYNNEI. In nucleotides, the CDR3 is TGTGCCAGCCCGGTTTTTAAGAACACTGAAGCTTTCTTT. This translates into CASPVFKNTEAFF.

This chain links TRBV2 with TRBJ1-2; D unresolved. The ends were cut back, 2 bases at V and 11 bases at J, with 18 bases in the middle. The CDR3 length is 14 residues. Germline V gene data show CDR1 as SNHLY and CDR2 as FYNNEI. In nucleotides, the CDR3 is TGTGCCAGCAGTGAAATTAGGGAGGTTGAGAGGTACACCTTC. It codes for CASSEIREVERYTF.

This chain links TRBV5-6 with TRBJ1-2, with a weak D call TRBD1 (5 bases). The CDR3 runs 14 residues. Per germline, CDR1 SGHDT and CDR2 YYEEEE. The V gene lost 4 bases and the J gene lost 8 bases, with 18 bases spanning the gap. In DNA, the CDR3 is TGTGCCAGCAGCCTTCCTGGTCCGGGGGACGGCTACACCTTC. This translates into CASSLPGPGDGYTF.

This chain uses TRBV7-9 with TRBJ2-3; D is uncertain. The V gene's germline CDR1 is SEHNR and CDR2 FQNEAQ (reference sequence). The V and J ends lost 4 bases and 8 bases respectively, with 7 bases between them. The CDR3 is made up of 11 amino acids. The CDR3 bases are TGTGCCAGCAGCTCCCCTTCTACGCAGTATTTT. Translation gives CASSSPSTQYF. Based on the CDR3 plus reference TRBV7-9 and TRBJ2-3, the full variable domain is DTGVSQNPRHKITKRGQNVTFRCDPISEHNRLYWYRQTLGQGPEFLTYFQNEAQLEKSRLLSDRFSAERPKGSFSTLEIQRTEQGDSAMYLCASSSPSTQYFGPGTRLTVL.

The chain recombines TRBV5-1 with TRBJ2-5, with D possibly TRBD2 on 5 matching bases. The ends were cut back, 4 bases at V and 6 bases at J, with 13 bases in the middle. This CDR3 comprises 13 residues. Germline loops: CDR1 SGHRS, CDR2 YFSETQ. Here the CDR3 reads CASSVDFRQTQYF. The CDR3 DNA is TGCGCCAGCAGCGTGGACTTTCGTCAGACCCAGTACTTC.

The rearrangement joins TRBV7-2 to TRBJ2-7; a weak D match, TRBD2 (6 bases). Germline V gene data show CDR1 as SGHTA and CDR2 as FQGNSA. V lost 4 bases, J lost 6 bases, and 13 bases lay in between. CDR3 length equals 13 residues. CDR3 in amino acids: CASSSGVMGEQYF. CDR3 in DNA: TGTGCCAGCAGCTCGGGGGTTATGGGCGAGCAGTACTTC.

The J gene is TRBJ1-5, the V gene TRBV6-2 or TRBV6-3; D not certain. Trimming removed 5 bases at V and 2 bases at J, with 19 bases between. Germline V CDR1 and CDR2: MNHEY, SVGEGT. The CDR3 contains 17 residues. The CDR3 sequence is CASSRATVSQRNQPQHF. The CDR3 DNA follows: TGTGCCAGCAGTCGGGCTACGGTAAGCCAACGCAATCAGCCCCAGCATTTT.

V is TRBV14 and J is TRBJ1-2, with a weak D call TRBD1 (5 bases). This CDR3 has 16 residues. With 4 bases removed from V and 2 bases from J, the gap between germline ends came to 17 bases. Germline CDR1 and CDR2: SGHDN and FVKESK. CDR3 sequence: CASSPPNHAGNYGYTF. The CDR3 nucleotides are TGTGCCAGCAGCCCCCCCAACCATGCAGGGAACTATGGCTACACCTTC.

This rearrangement joins TRBV23-1 to TRBJ1-6; D is possibly TRBD1 (5 bases). TRBV23-1 is assigned to the ORF class and has an uncertain function. The CDR3 is 17 residues long. V lost 3 bases to trimming and J lost 6 bases, with 18 bases between them. CDR3 bases: TGCGCCAGCAGTCAGGGCCCGGAGGGGCTAGGTAATTCACCCCTCCACTTT. Its translation: CASSQGPEGLGNSPLHF.

The CDR3 reads CASSPFTGGASEQYF. As DNA, the CDR3 is TGTGCCAGCAGCCCCTTTACGGGGGGGGCCAGCGAGCAGTACTTC. The rearrangement uses TRBV9 and TRBJ2-7; 8 positions agree with TRBD2. The J segment lost 6 bases and the V segment lost 4 bases, leaving 12 bases of the junction unmatched. In germline, CDR1 is SGDLS, CDR2 YYNGEE. The CDR3 loop spans 15 amino acids.

V gene TRBV3-1 combines with J gene TRBJ1-6, with 7 nucleotides matching TRBD1. Germline V CDR1 and CDR2: LGHDT, YNNKEL (reference sequence). The CDR3 is 15 residues long. V lost 9 bases and J lost 4; bases outside the gene matches: 9. The CDR3 nucleotides are TGTGCCAGTGGTACAGGGGTTCCGTATAATTCACCCCTCCACTTT. As protein: CASGTGVPYNSPLHF.

The chain couples TRBV6-2 or TRBV6-3 to TRBJ2-1, with TRBD2 identical over 7 bases. Per germline, CDR1 MNHEY and CDR2 SVGEGT. This CDR3 spans 15 amino acids. The V and J ends lost 5 bases and 0 bases, in that order; junction bases with no gene match: 4. The CDR3 spells CASSPSGNSYNEQFF. CDR3 nucleotides: TGTGCCAGCAGTCCGAGCGGGAACTCCTACAATGAGCAGTTCTTC.

This CDR3 is CASSPLTSGGHKQFF. CDR3 nucleotides: TGTGCCAGCAGTCCCCTGACTAGCGGAGGTCACAAGCAGTTCTTC. V and J are TRBV2 and TRBJ2-1; TRBD2 aligns across 9 bases. The CDR3 consists of 15 residues. Unmatched junction bases numbered 13, after V lost 5 bases and J lost 11 bases. Looked up from germline, CDR1 is SNHLY and CDR2 is FYNNEI. The full variable domain, its missing parts supplied by reference TRBV2 and TRBJ2-1, is EPEVTQTPSHQVTQMGQEVILRCVPISNHLYFYWYRQILGQKVEFLVSFYNNEISEKSEIFDDQFSVERPDGSNFTLKIRSTKLEDSAMYFCASSPLTSGGHKQFFGPGTRLTVL.

A single count supports this clonotype. CDR3 nucleotide sequence: TGTGCCAGCAGGCTAACCGGGACAGGGCCTTACGAGCAGTACTTC. Protein: CASRLTGTGPYEQYF. This chain links TRBV6-2 or TRBV6-3 with TRBJ2-7; TRBD1 agrees at 9 bases. The CDR3 spans 15 residues. Per germline, CDR1 MNHEY and CDR2 SVGEGT. V gave up 6 bases and J gave up 4 bases; unmatched junction bases: 10.

The rearrangement uses TRBV12-5 and TRBJ2-7, with D possibly TRBD2 on 6 matching bases. Germline loops: CDR1 LGHNT, CDR2 FRNRAP. Trimming removed 5 bases from V and 7 bases from J, with 18 bases in between. There are 14 residues in the CDR3. CDR3: CASGGGQVNGEQYF. CDR3 DNA sequence: TGTGCTAGTGGTGGAGGGCAGGTTAACGGGGAGCAGTACTTC.

This clonotype was seen once. The chain links TRBV30 to TRBJ2-5; D remains ambiguous. There are 11 residues in the CDR3. Per germline, CDR1 GTSNPN and CDR2 SVGIG (reference sequence). V shed 4 bases and J shed 0 bases, with 3 bases lying between them. The CDR3 protein is CAWTDQETQYF. The CDR3, as DNA: TGTGCCTGGACCGACCAAGAGACCCAGTACTTC. Supplemented by reference TRBV30 and TRBJ2-5, the full variable domain reads SQTIHQWPATLVQPVGSPLSLECTVEGTSNPNLYWYRQAAGRGLQLLFYSVGIGQISSEVPQNLSASRPQDRQFILSSKKLLLSDSGFYLCAWTDQETQYFGPGTRLLVL.

The chain couples TRBV23-1 to TRBJ2-1; 7 bases are a match to TRBD2. TRBV23-1 is labeled an ORF, and its function is uncertain. The CDR3 sequence is 15 residues long. J was trimmed by 12 bases and V by 2 bases; bases with no gene match: 13. CDR3 nucleotide sequence: TGCGCCAGCAGTCAACGACTAGCTTCGGGCCTTGGGCAGTTCTTC. Its translation is CASSQRLASGLGQFF.

The V call is TRBV7-9, the J call TRBJ2-1, with D possibly being TRBD1 (6 bases). V was clipped by 5 bases and J by 10 bases, with 9 bases between them. The CDR3 covers 11 residues. CDR1 is SEHNR, CDR2 FQNEAQ, per germline (reference sequence). The CDR3 region is CASSPGTEQFF. In DNA, the CDR3 is TGTGCCAGCAGCCCCGGGACAGAGCAGTTCTTC. The complete variable domain, with remaining parts taken from reference TRBV7-9 and TRBJ2-1, reads DTGVSQNPRHKITKRGQNVTFRCDPISEHNRLYWYRQTLGQGPEFLTYFQNEAQLEKSRLLSDRFSAERPKGSFSTLEIQRTEQGDSAMYLCASSPGTEQFFGPGTRLTVL.